This T cell receptor (beta chain) came from a study of Ad26.COV2.S vaccination and SARS-CoV-2 variants. Whole-study context: The authors gave Ad26.COV2.S intramuscularly, either once or twice 56 days apart.

The repertoire was sequenced with immunoSEQ multiplex PCR; TCRdb's copy has only in-frame clones and lacks some. The sample has 200,000 to 300,000 clones; approximately 90% are singletons. Germline-derived CDR1 and CDR2 are SEHNR and FQNEAQ (reference sequence). J was trimmed by 0 bases and V by 5 bases; bases with no gene match: 13. The CDR3 totals 18 residues. The treatment: around 19 received Ad26.COV2.S at low or high dose, single or two shots; about 5 received placebo; per-sample allocation not given. Day 63 following the first vaccine or placebo injection was when the samples were taken. The chain employs TRBV7-9 and TRBJ2-7; 10 bases are shared with TRBD1. The clonotype originates from a person aged 18-60 years who received the Ad26.COV2.S COVID-19 vaccine or a placebo. The sample here was peripheral blood, taken in a trial of Ad26.COV2.S vaccine versus placebo. The DNA for the CDR3 is TGTGCCAGCAGCCTAGACGGGGACAGGGGATTGAGCTCCTACGAGCAGTACTTC. Translated, it gives CASSLDGDRGLSSYEQYF.